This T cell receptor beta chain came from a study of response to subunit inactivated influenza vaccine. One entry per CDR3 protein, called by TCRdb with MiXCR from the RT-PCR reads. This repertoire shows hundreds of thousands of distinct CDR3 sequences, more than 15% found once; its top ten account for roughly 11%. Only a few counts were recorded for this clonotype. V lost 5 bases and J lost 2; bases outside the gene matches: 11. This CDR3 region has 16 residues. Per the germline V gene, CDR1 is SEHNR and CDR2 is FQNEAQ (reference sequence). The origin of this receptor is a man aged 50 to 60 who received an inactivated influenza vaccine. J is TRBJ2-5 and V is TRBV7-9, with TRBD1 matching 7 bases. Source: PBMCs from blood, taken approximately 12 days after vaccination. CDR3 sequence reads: CASSEIHRGDQETQYF. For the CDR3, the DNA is TGTGCCAGCAGCGAAATACACAGGGGCGATCAAGAGACCCAGTACTTC. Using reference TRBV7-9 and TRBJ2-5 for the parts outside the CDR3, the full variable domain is DTGVSQNPRHKITKRGQNVTFRCDPISEHNRLYWYRQTLGQGPEFLTYFQNEAQLEKSRLLSDRFSAERPKGSFSTLEIQRTEQGDSAMYLCASSEIHRGDQETQYFGPGTRLLVL.